The rows below give T cell receptor beta chains drawn from one sample of a study of cytomegalovirus exposure and HLA in healthy donors. Assay used: immunoSEQ multiplex PCR; TCRdb lists only in-frame clones, some missing. The repertoire holds about 160,000 clones, with around three quarters as singletons. Sequenced: PBMCs. These receptors all come from a woman aged 40 to 49 in good health and CMV-seronegative. CDR3s include the opening cysteine and the closing phenylalanine or tryptophan. The order of the fields is clone size, J gene, V gene, D gene, CDR3 protein, CDR3 DNA. A D gene is named only where the DNA matches it firmly. The size entry is marked missing in some rows and otherwise reads once, few, many or a size class.

>NA|TRBJ2-3|TRBV11-3|NA
CASSTSTDTQYF
TGTGCCAGCAGCACTAGCACAGATACGCAGTATTTT
>NA|TRBJ2-5|TRBV6-1|TRBD1
CASSEAGTGTGQETQYF
TGTGCCAGCAGTGAAGCCGGTACCGGGACAGGGCAAGAGACCCAGTACTTC
>few|TRBJ2-3|TRBV7-7|TRBD2
CASSHGLAGGSTQYF
TGTGCTAGCAGTCACGGACTAGCGGGAGGGTCTACGCAGTATTTT
>NA|TRBJ2-3|TRBV9|NA
CASSVARRADTQYF
TGTGCCAGCAGCGTAGCCAGGAGGGCAGATACGCAGTATTTT
>few|TRBJ2-5|TRBV4-2|TRBD2
CASSHLLAGEERETQYF
TGTGCCAGCAGCCATTTACTAGCGGGAGAGGAAAGAGAGACCCAGTACTTC
>NA|TRBJ2-1|TRBV27|TRBD2
CASSLRTSGPYNEQFF
TGTGCCAGCAGTTTAAGAACTAGCGGGCCCTACAATGAGCAGTTCTTC
>few|TRBJ2-7|TRBV29-1|TRBD2
CSVAGTSGSDEQYF
TGCAGCGTTGCCGGGACTAGCGGGAGCGACGAGCAGTACTTC
>few|TRBJ2-1|TRBV7-8|NA
CASSPPGKDEQFF
TGTGCCAGCAGCCCCCCAGGGAAGGATGAGCAGTTCTTC
>NA|TRBJ2-7|TRBV18|NA
CASSPSLGDEQYF
TGTGCCAGCTCACCTAGTCTAGGAGACGAGCAGTACTTC
>NA|TRBJ2-5|TRBV9|TRBD2
CASSPRTSGAQETQYF
TGTGCCAGCAGCCCCCGGACTAGCGGGGCACAAGAGACCCAGTACTTC
>NA|TRBJ2-1|TRBV27|NA
CASSSHRGGNEQFF
TGTGCCAGCAGTTCCCACAGGGGAGGTAATGAGCAGTTCTTC
>NA|TRBJ2-7|TRBV9|NA
CASSVGGQAPTSYEQYF
TGTGCCAGCAGCGTAGGTGGGCAGGCCCCCACCTCCTACGAGCAGTACTTC
>NA|TRBJ1-1|TRBV7-9|NA
CASSRGMNTEAFF
TGTGCCAGCAGCCGGGGAATGAACACTGAAGCTTTCTTT
>NA|TRBJ2-5|TRBV6-6|TRBD2
CASSSSGTVQETQYF
TGTGCCAGCAGTTCCAGCGGGACCGTACAAGAGACCCAGTACTTC
>once|TRBJ1-3|TRBV30|TRBD1
CAWNPDRASGNTIYF
TGTGCCTGGAATCCCGACAGGGCCTCTGGAAACACCATATATTTT
>NA|TRBJ2-1|TRBV5-1|NA
CASSFNTGNEQFF
TGCGCCAGCAGCTTCAATACAGGGAATGAGCAGTTCTTC
>NA|TRBJ2-7|TRBV6-5|TRBD1
CASSPPGTGVYEQYF
TGTGCCAGCAGTCCCCCCGGGACAGGAGTCTACGAGCAGTACTTC
>NA|TRBJ2-7|TRBV5-6|TRBD1
CASTLGTGTYEQYF
TGTGCCAGCACCCTCGGGACAGGAACCTACGAGCAGTACTTC
>NA|TRBJ2-1|TRBV7-9|TRBD2
CASSFIAGSSRNEQFF
TGTGCCAGCAGCTTCATAGCGGGATCTAGTAGGAATGAGCAGTTCTTC
>NA|TRBJ1-2|TRBV30|TRBD1
CAWSTGGGYGYTF
TGTGCCTGGAGTACAGGGGGGGGCTATGGCTACACCTTC
>NA|TRBJ1-1|TRBV9|NA
CASSALDRTEAFF
TGTGCCAGCAGCGCCCTAGATCGCACTGAAGCTTTCTTT
>NA|TRBJ2-5|TRBV5-1|NA
CASSYGTLQETQYF
TGCGCCAGCAGCTACGGGACTCTCCAAGAGACCCAGTACTTC
>few|TRBJ2-7|TRBV9|NA
CASSVSPQGAYEQYF
TGTGCCAGCAGCGTATCCCCCCAGGGCGCCTACGAGCAGTACTTC
>once|TRBJ2-1|TRBV7-9|TRBD2
CASSAIAGEQFF
TGTGCCAGCAGCGCGATAGCGGGAGAGCAGTTCTTC
>NA|TRBJ1-2|TRBV7-9|NA
CASSAGRDFGASSYTF
TGTGCCAGCAGCGCCGGCCGGGACTTTGGGGCGAGTAGCTACACCTTC
>NA|TRBJ2-7|TRBV28|NA
CASSSGDYSPGYEQYF
TGTGCCAGCAGTTCCGGAGATTACTCCCCGGGGTACGAGCAGTACTTC
>NA|TRBJ2-5|TRBV19|NA
CASSGQAQETQYF
TGTGCCAGTAGTGGTCAGGCCCAAGAGACCCAGTACTTC
>NA|TRBJ2-7|TRBV11-2|TRBD1
CASSITDRGSTF
TGTGCCAGCAGCATCACGGACAGGGGGTCGACGTTC
>NA|TRBJ1-5|TRBV6-1|TRBD1
CASQRTGGSQPQHF
TGTGCCAGCCAGCGGACAGGGGGCAGCCAGCCCCAGCATTTT
>once|TRBJ1-5|TRBV2|NA
CASRGDTNQPQHF
TGTGCCAGCAGAGGCGACACTAATCAGCCCCAGCATTTT
>once|TRBJ2-1|TRBV11-2|TRBD2
CASSLDSGLAGRVEQFF
TGTGCCAGCAGCTTAGACTCGGGACTAGCGGGACGGGTGGAGCAGTTCTTC
>NA|TRBJ1-4|TRBV30|TRBD1
CAWERGRGSEKLFF
TGTGCCTGGGAAAGGGGCAGGGGGAGTGAAAAACTGTTTTTT
>NA|TRBJ2-1|TRBV6-1|TRBD2
CATVSGSANNEQFF
TGTGCCACGGTTAGCGGGAGTGCTAACAATGAGCAGTTCTTC
>NA|TRBJ2-7|TRBV27|NA
CASSLSGYEQYF
TGTGCCAGCAGTTTGAGCGGGTACGAGCAGTACTTC
>NA|TRBJ2-2|TRBV27|NA
CASSFYLLPTDTTGELFF
TGTGCCAGCAGTTTCTATCTCTTACCGACAGATACTACCGGGGAGCTGTTTTTT
>NA|TRBJ2-3|TRBV14|TRBD2
CASSRTASGFDTQYF
TGTGCCAGCAGCCGGACGGCTAGCGGGTTCGATACGCAGTATTTT
>few|TRBJ1-1|TRBV29-1|TRBD1
CSVDDRENTEAFF
TGCAGCGTGGATGACAGGGAAAACACTGAAGCTTTCTTT
>NA|TRBJ2-3|TRBV10-3|TRBD2
CAISRASGSDTQYF
TGTGCCATCAGTAGGGCTAGCGGATCAGATACGCAGTATTTT
>NA|TRBJ2-1|TRBV20-1|NA
CSATGYNEQFF
TGCAGTGCTACCGGGTACAATGAGCAGTTCTTC
>once|TRBJ1-1|TRBV28|TRBD1
CASSLPNRGPSRAFF
TGTGCCAGCAGTTTGCCAAACAGGGGACCCTCGCGCGCTTTCTTT
>few|TRBJ1-1|TRBV29-1|NA
CSVEGGLNTEAFF
TGCAGCGTTGAAGGGGGGCTGAACACTGAAGCTTTCTTT
>NA|TRBJ2-5|TRBV6-5|NA
CANSRAGGQETQYF
TGTGCCAACAGTCGGGCAGGGGGGCAAGAGACCCAGTACTTC
>once|TRBJ2-7|TRBV2|TRBD1
CASSGTGDYEQYF
TGTGCCAGCAGTGGGACAGGGGACTACGAGCAGTACTTC
>NA|TRBJ2-1|TRBV30|NA
CAWSEEGKQFF
TGTGCCTGGAGTGAGGAGGGGAAGCAGTTCTTC
>NA|TRBJ2-7|TRBV14|NA
CASSLGQTYEQYF
TGTGCCAGCAGCCTTGGACAAACCTACGAGCAGTACTTC
>NA|TRBJ2-7|TRBV6-1|TRBD2
CASSEQVATSGPYEQYF
TGTGCCAGCAGTGAACAAGTCGCGACTAGCGGACCCTACGAGCAGTACTTC
>NA|TRBJ2-1|TRBV30|TRBD2
CAWRGLAGEQFF
TGTGCCTGGAGGGGACTAGCGGGAGAGCAGTTCTTC
>NA|TRBJ2-5|TRBV5-1|TRBD2
CASSKTSGTVETQYF
TGCGCCAGCAGCAAGACTAGCGGGACCGTGGAGACCCAGTACTTC